These T cell receptor beta chains were read from a single sample in a study of pediatric ulcerative colitis. Here immunoSEQ multiplex PCR was the method, and the copy in TCRdb shows in-frame clones only, minus some. This table has about 40,000 clones, around 75% appearing once. The source material was gut tissue. Receptor source: a boy between 10 and 17 years old with severe ulcerative colitis. CDR3s include the opening cysteine and the closing phenylalanine or tryptophan. A D gene is named only where the DNA matches it firmly. A clone size is listed for some rows: how often the clone was seen (once, few, many), or a class if it is expanded.

clone_size,v_call,d_call,j_call,cdr3_aa,cdr3_nt
-,TRBV5-6,-,TRBJ1-1,CASSGTGRGAFF,TGTGCCAGCAGCGGGACGGGCCGGGGAGCTTTCTTT
-,TRBV25-1,TRBD2,TRBJ2-7,CASSGYGLGATAHEQYF,TGTGCCAGCAGTGGATACGGACTAGGCGCGACCGCGCACGAGCAGTACTTC
-,TRBV27,-,TRBJ1-6,CASSPVGMNSPLHF,TGTGCCAGCAGCCCCGTGGGGATGAATTCACCCCTCCACTTT
-,TRBV25-1,-,TRBJ2-1,CASSGTTSVSYNEQFF,TGTGCCAGCAGTGGCACCACGAGTGTATCCTACAATGAGCAGTTCTTC
-,TRBV19,-,TRBJ1-2,CASTRGGGDLSNYGYTF,TGTGCCAGTACTCGTGGTGGCGGGGACCTCTCTAACTATGGCTACACCTTC
-,TRBV6-5,-,TRBJ2-2,CASSYTANTGELFF,TGTGCCAGCAGTTACACTGCGAACACCGGGGAGCTGTTTTTT
-,TRBV18,-,TRBJ2-7,CASSPARGGRTYEQYF,TGTGCCAGCTCACCAGCCCGTGGGGGGCGAACCTACGAGCAGTACTTC
large,TRBV19,-,TRBJ2-7,CASSIASGDEQYF,TGTGCCAGTAGTATCGCGTCAGGGGACGAGCAGTACTTC
few,TRBV20-1,-,TRBJ1-3,CSASKGNTIYF,TGCAGTGCTAGTAAGGGAAACACCATATATTTT
-,TRBV18,-,TRBJ2-3,CASSPGNTDTQYF,TGTGCCAGCTCACCAGGGAACACAGATACGCAGTATTTT
few,TRBV27,-,TRBJ1-1,CASRGYMNTEAFF,TGTGCCAGCAGAGGATATATGAACACTGAAGCTTTCTTT
-,TRBV4-2,TRBD2,TRBJ2-4,CASSQDFGTSGNIQYF,TGTGCCAGCAGCCAAGATTTCGGGACTAGCGGGAACATTCAGTACTTC
few,TRBV7-9,-,TRBJ1-2,CASSLLTRLVPYNLYGYTF,TGTGCCAGCAGCCTCCTGACACGGCTCGTCCCTTATAACCTATATGGCTACACCTTC
-,TRBV28,TRBD1,TRBJ1-5,CASLTGGTPQHF,TGTGCCAGCCTAACAGGGGGCACGCCCCAGCATTTT
-,TRBV18,TRBD2,TRBJ2-7,CASSPGLGRGDSYEQYF,TGTGCCAGCTCACCAGGTCTTGGGCGGGGGGACTCCTACGAGCAGTACTTC
-,TRBV5-1,TRBD1,TRBJ1-4,CASSPGQTSATNEKLFF,TGCGCCAGCAGCCCGGGACAGACCTCTGCAACTAATGAAAAACTGTTTTTT
few,TRBV9,-,TRBJ2-3,CASSLRPGLGTDTQYF,TGTGCCAGCAGCCTCCGACCTGGGCTAGGGACAGATACGCAGTATTTT
once,TRBV30,TRBD2,TRBJ2-3,CAWGGVVLSTDTQYF,TGTGCCTGGGGGGGGGTAGTACTGAGCACAGATACGCAGTATTTT
-,TRBV5-1,-,TRBJ2-5,CASSLGGSFGETQYF,TGCGCCAGCAGCTTGGGAGGGTCTTTCGGGGAGACCCAGTACTTC
-,TRBV6-5,-,TRBJ1-3,CASSRSGAYGNTIYF,TGTGCCAGCAGTCGAAGCGGCGCTTACGGAAACACCATATATTTT
medium-sized,TRBV13,TRBD1,TRBJ2-1,CASSSRQGKSYNEQFF,TGTGCCAGCAGTTCCAGACAGGGTAAATCCTACAATGAGCAGTTCTTC
-,TRBV6-5,-,TRBJ2-5,CASSDGLGETQYF,TGTGCCAGCAGTGACGGACTGGGGGAGACCCAGTACTTC
-,TRBV9,-,TRBJ2-3,CASSVRIASTDTQYF,TGTGCCAGCAGCGTTCGGATTGCTAGCACAGATACGCAGTATTTT
-,TRBV19,-,TRBJ2-7,CASSSSPYEQYF,TGTGCCAGTAGTTCCTCCCCTTACGAGCAGTACTTC
-,TRBV6-1,TRBD1,TRBJ2-5,CASTVQGAWRETQYF,TGTGCCAGCACCGTACAGGGGGCATGGAGAGAGACCCAGTACTTC
few,TRBV6-5,-,TRBJ2-3,CASSYSKGGDTQYF,TGTGCCAGCAGTTACTCGAAAGGGGGGGATACGCAGTATTTT
-,TRBV5-1,TRBD2,TRBJ2-1,CASSQGLANGNEQFF,TGCGCCAGCAGCCAGGGACTAGCTAACGGCAATGAGCAGTTCTTC
-,TRBV7-9,-,TRBJ1-1,CASSVKGENTEAFF,TGTGCCAGCAGCGTCAAAGGGGAGAACACTGAAGCTTTCTTT
-,TRBV19,-,TRBJ2-1,CASSVLRDKIYNEQFF,TGTGCCAGTAGTGTCCTTCGGGACAAAATCTACAATGAGCAGTTCTTC
-,TRBV11-2,-,TRBJ1-2,CASSLVKGSGYTF,TGTGCCAGCAGCTTAGTGAAGGGGTCTGGCTACACCTTC
-,TRBV7-6,-,TRBJ2-2,CASSPRGDTGELFF,TGTGCCAGCAGCCCGAGGGGCGACACCGGGGAGCTGTTTTTT
-,TRBV9,-,TRBJ1-2,CASSVATASYGYTF,TGTGCCAGCAGCGTAGCTACAGCCAGCTATGGCTACACCTTC
-,TRBV5-1,-,TRBJ1-5,CASSRDGQPQHF,TGCGCCAGCAGCAGGGACGGGCAGCCCCAGCATTTT
-,TRBV11-2,-,TRBJ1-1,CATRSGADTEAFF,TGTGCCACCCGATCGGGGGCGGACACTGAAGCTTTCTTT
-,TRBV5-1,TRBD1,TRBJ1-1,CASSLWGPQGAVTEAFF,TGCGCCAGCAGCTTGTGGGGCCCCCAGGGGGCGGTCACTGAAGCTTTCTTT
few,TRBV6-6,-,TRBJ2-2,CASRPLGASRIGELFF,TGTGCCAGCAGGCCCCTCGGGGCGTCGAGGATCGGGGAGCTGTTTTTT
-,TRBV7-8,-,TRBJ2-3,CASSLVQTSTDTQYF,TGTGCCAGCAGCTTAGTACAGACTAGCACAGATACGCAGTATTTT
-,TRBV5-1,TRBD1,TRBJ1-4,CASSAGTGGASEKLFF,TGCGCCAGCAGCGCCGGGACAGGGGGCGCATCGGAAAAACTGTTTTTT
-,TRBV4-2,TRBD1,TRBJ2-3,CASSQAVGTALSTDTQYF,TGTGCCAGCAGCCAAGCGGTCGGGACAGCTTTGAGCACAGATACGCAGTATTTT
once,TRBV5-1,TRBD1,TRBJ2-2,CASRQAGTGGIGELFF,TGCGCCAGCAGGCAAGCCGGGACAGGGGGCATCGGGGAGCTGTTTTTT
-,TRBV9,TRBD1,TRBJ2-5,CASSVGTGGSETQYF,TGTGCCAGCAGCGTCGGGACAGGGGGCTCAGAGACCCAGTACTTC
-,TRBV5-6,-,TRBJ1-2,CASSLDGRRFYGYTF,TGTGCCAGCAGCTTGGATGGTAGGAGATTCTATGGCTACACCTTC
-,TRBV5-6,-,TRBJ1-6,CASSLPPRGDSPLHF,TGTGCCAGCAGCCTCCCCCCTCGAGGGGATTCACCCCTCCACTTT
-,TRBV23-1,-,TRBJ1-2,CASSQFNSNQGKNYGYTF,TGCGCCAGCAGTCAATTTAATTCAAACCAGGGAAAGAACTATGGCTACACCTTC
few,TRBV7-2,TRBD2,TRBJ2-7,CASSLATGGRYEQYF,TGTGCCAGCAGCTTAGCGACGGGGGGGCGTTACGAGCAGTACTTC
-,TRBV7-8,-,TRBJ1-5,CASSLLGVGPQPQHF,TGTGCCAGCAGCCTTCTAGGTGTGGGCCCTCAGCCCCAGCATTTT
-,TRBV9,-,TRBJ1-2,CASSVESAQGMNYGYTF,TGTGCCAGCAGCGTAGAATCCGCCCAGGGGATGAACTATGGCTACACCTTC
-,TRBV18,-,TRBJ1-4,CASSSNTGFNEKLFF,TGTGCCAGCTCATCCAATACAGGGTTTAATGAAAAACTGTTTTTT
-,TRBV10-3,-,TRBJ1-5,CAIQIESNQPQHF,TGTGCCATCCAGATTGAGAGCAATCAGCCCCAGCATTTT
-,TRBV7-8,-,TRBJ2-3,CASSLKGNLDTQYF,TGTGCCAGCAGCTTAAAAGGGAACCTAGATACGCAGTATTTT
-,TRBV6-6,-,TRBJ2-7,CASSYSNQGPSYEQYF,TGTGCCAGCAGTTACTCGAATCAGGGGCCCTCCTACGAGCAGTACTTC
-,TRBV29-1,-,TRBJ2-3,CSVEVGAAVTDTQYF,TGCAGCGTTGAAGTGGGGGCCGCGGTCACAGATACGCAGTATTTT
-,TRBV7-9,-,TRBJ2-7,CASSASRSSTYEQYF,TGTGCCAGCAGCGCTTCTCGGAGTTCAACCTACGAGCAGTACTTC
-,TRBV6-1,-,TRBJ1-5,CASSEYRISNQPQHF,TGTGCCAGCAGTGAATACAGGATTAGCAATCAGCCCCAGCATTTT
-,TRBV6-6,TRBD1,TRBJ2-2,CASSRTGRDTGELFF,TGTGCCAGCAGTAGGACAGGACGCGACACCGGGGAGCTGTTTTTT